Following are 20 T cell receptor beta chains from one sample sequenced in a study of identifying expanded T cells in peripheral blood. Some clones are missing from TCRdb's copy, which holds only in-frame ones; the method was immunoSEQ multiplex PCR. The table lists around 90,000 clones, approximately 88% of them singletons. The sample taken for sequencing was blood. The receptors originated from a person aged 18-70 years in good health.

This clone was detected many times. This sequence joins TRBV10-3 and TRBJ1-2; 8 bases are a match to TRBD1. Germline CDR1 and CDR2: ENHRY and SYGVKD. The CDR3 totals 16 residues. Germline trimming cut 0 bases from V and 1 base from J; bases unmatched to any gene: 4. This chain's CDR3 is CAISESPDRVNYGYTF. The CDR3 nucleotides read TGTGCCATCAGTGAGTCGCCGGACAGGGTTAACTATGGCTACACCTTC.

The chain couples TRBV10-3 to TRBJ1-5, with no clear D. V was pared by 10 bases and J by 4 bases, with 17 bases between. There are 14 residues in the CDR3. Germline CDR1 is ENHRY and CDR2 is SYGVKD. The CDR3 sequence: CATRYDGENQPQHF. The CDR3 nucleotides read TGTGCCACCAGATACGACGGTGAAAATCAGCCCCAGCATTTT.

This clone was found a few times. The rearrangement uses TRBV6-5 and TRBJ1-5; 7 nucleotides match TRBD1. The V gene end was trimmed by 5 bases and the J gene end by 6 bases; junction bases not matched to a gene: 7. There are 14 residues in the CDR3. Germline lookup yields CDR1 MNHEY and CDR2 SVGAGI. The CDR3 here is CASSEGTEGQPQHF. The CDR3 nucleotides are TGTGCCAGCAGTGAGGGGACAGAGGGTCAGCCCCAGCATTTT.

J is TRBJ2-1 and V is TRBV29-1; D possibly corresponds to TRBD1 (6 bases). The V and J ends lost 8 bases and 2 bases respectively, with 13 bases between them. Germline CDR1 reads SQVTM; CDR2 reads ANQGSEA. There are 13 residues in the CDR3. The CDR3 spells CSSRGHTYNEQFF. The CDR3 DNA is TGCAGCAGCAGGGGACATACCTACAATGAGCAGTTCTTC.

This chain uses TRBV30 with TRBJ1-5; D not certain. This CDR3 contains 13 residues. Germline CDR1 is GTSNPN and CDR2 is SVGIG (reference sequence). V lost 2 bases and J lost 3, with 8 bases in between. CDR3 in DNA: TGTGCCTGGAGTTCTGCCTTCAATCAGCCCCAGCATTTT. Amino acid sequence: CAWSSAFNQPQHF.

The J gene is TRBJ1-4, the V gene TRBV4-1; 10 bases line up with TRBD1. The CDR3 has 15 amino acids. V shed 4 bases, J shed 7 bases, and the junction held 6 bases outside the gene matches. Germline-derived CDR1 and CDR2 are MGHRA and YSYEKL. The DNA for the CDR3 is TGCGCCAGCAGCCGAGGGACAGGGGAGGCTGAAAAACTGTTTTTT. Protein sequence: CASSRGTGEAEKLFF.

This chain uses TRBV6-6 with TRBJ1-4, with a weak D call TRBD1 (6 bases). CDR1 MNHNY and CDR2 SVGAGI come from the germline V gene (reference sequence). There are 14 residues in the CDR3. Between the trimmed V and J ends, which lost 2 bases and 7 bases, there was a span of 11 bases. The CDR3 region is CASSYRGAGEKLFF. Written as DNA, the CDR3 is TGTGCCAGCAGTTACCGGGGGGCGGGTGAAAAACTGTTTTTT.

The rearrangement links TRBV19 to TRBJ1-2, with a possible D match to TRBD1 (5 bases). V was trimmed by 6 bases and J by 10 bases, leaving 15 bases between them. Looked up from germline, CDR1 is LNHDA and CDR2 is SQIVND (reference sequence). The CDR3 totals 12 residues. CDR3 DNA sequence: TGTGCCAGTAGCCGTCAGGGAAGGAACTACACCTTC. Translating gives CASSRQGRNYTF.

The V and J genes are TRBV7-2 and TRBJ2-1, with TRBD2 identical over 7 bases. Trimming removed 5 bases from V and 7 bases from J; junction bases left unmatched: 14. The CDR3 covers 16 residues. Germline CDR1 is SGHTA and CDR2 is FQGNSA. The CDR3 loop reads CASSPAWGGSRNEQFF. The CDR3 DNA reads TGTGCCAGCAGCCCTGCGTGGGGCGGGAGTCGAAATGAGCAGTTCTTC.

The J gene is TRBJ2-7, the V gene TRBV28; D possibly corresponds to TRBD2 (6 bases). Germline V gives CDR1 MDHEN, CDR2 SYDVKM. This CDR3 is built from 15 residues. Between the trimmed V and J ends, which lost 3 bases and 7 bases, there was a span of 19 bases. For the CDR3, the DNA is TGTGCCAGCAGTTTTCTTGAGGGAGGATCGTGGGAGCAGTACTTC. The encoded protein is CASSFLEGGSWEQYF.

The chain recombines TRBV7-8 with TRBJ1-5; D possibly corresponds to TRBD1 (5 bases). The ends were cut back, 0 bases at V and 5 bases at J, with 8 bases in the middle. Germline values: CDR1 SGHVS, CDR2 FQNEAQ. The CDR3 sequence is 14 residues long. CDR3 sequence (DNA): TGTGCCAGCAGCTTAGCAGGGGCTGATCAGCCCCAGCATTTT. Translating it yields CASSLAGADQPQHF.

The chain has TRBV29-1 and TRBJ2-2; 8 bases fit TRBD2. V was pared by 0 bases and J by 1 base, with 10 bases of the junction left unmatched. This CDR3 is 18 amino acids long. The V gene's germline CDR1 is SQVTM and CDR2 ANQGSEA. In DNA form, the CDR3 reads TGCAGCGTTGAAGAGGGGGGGACGGGACTAGGGAACACCGGGGAGCTGTTTTTT. This sequence encodes CSVEEGGTGLGNTGELFF.

The chain joins TRBV4-3 to TRBJ1-2; D not certain. The germline gives CDR1 LGHNA, CDR2 YSLEER. The CDR3 totals 14 residues. Trimming left V 1 base short and J 5 bases short, with 11 bases between. The CDR3 nucleotides read TGCGCCAGCAGCCAAGCCCGGGCCCTTTATGGCTACACCTTC. Its translation: CASSQARALYGYTF.

The chain joins TRBV9 to TRBJ2-7, with 7 bases that match TRBD2. V lost 5 bases to trimming and J lost 6 bases; unmatched junction nucleotides: 23. CDR1 and CDR2 (germline): SGDLS, YYNGEE. The CDR3 has 18 amino acids. DNA for the CDR3: TGTGCCAGCAGGGAGATGGTAATAGCGGGTCTATTAGGGTTCGAGCAGTACTTC. Translation: CASREMVIAGLLGFEQYF.

This rearrangement joins TRBV7-3 to TRBJ2-1; TRBD1 is a possible D gene (6 bases). V lost 5 bases, J lost 0 bases, and 8 bases lay in between. This CDR3 has 14 residues. Germline values: CDR1 SGHTA, CDR2 FQGTGA. This chain's CDR3 is CASSPQGSYNEQFF. CDR3 sequence (DNA): TGTGCCAGCAGCCCACAGGGCTCCTACAATGAGCAGTTCTTC.

This clone was recorded once. This chain links TRBV28 with TRBJ1-4, with D possibly being TRBD1 (6 bases). Germline CDR1 MDHEN, CDR2 SYDVKM. Trimming took 5 bases from V and 7 from J, leaving 20 bases between them. The CDR3 is made up of 16 amino acids. The CDR3 sequence: CASSLPQGMISEKLFF. The CDR3 DNA reads TGTGCCAGCAGTCTACCTCAGGGGATGATCAGTGAAAAACTGTTTTTT.

V and J are TRBV19 and TRBJ2-5; 9 nucleotides line up with TRBD1. V dropped 5 bases and J dropped 7; count of bases not matched to a gene: 8. Germline lookup yields CDR1 LNHDA and CDR2 SQIVND (reference sequence). CDR3 size: 14 residues. CDR3: CASSAGQGPRTQYF. For the CDR3, the DNA is TGTGCCAGTAGTGCGGGACAGGGTCCCAGGACCCAGTACTTC.

The V and J genes are TRBV7-6 and TRBJ1-4; perhaps TRBD1 as D (6 bases). V dropped 1 base and J dropped 4 bases, with 19 bases sitting between them. The germline V gene encodes CDR1 SGHVS and CDR2 FNYEAQ. The CDR3 has 18 amino acids. The CDR3: CASSLDKNRQEYNEKLFF. The CDR3 DNA follows: TGTGCCAGCAGCTTAGACAAAAACCGACAGGAGTATAATGAAAAACTGTTTTTT.

This chain links TRBV7-2 with TRBJ1-6, with TRBD1 as a possible D gene (5 bases). The CDR3 is made up of 19 amino acids. Germline values: CDR1 SGHTA, CDR2 FQGNSA. V lost 2 bases and J 0 bases, leaving 17 bases between the germline ends. Here the CDR3 DNA reads TGTGCCAGCAGCTTAACAGGTCGAAGTCTTGCCTCCTATAATTCACCCCTCCACTTT. This codes for CASSLTGRSLASYNSPLHF.

V gene TRBV6-5 combines with J gene TRBJ2-1; 10 nucleotides match TRBD2. Germline CDR1 reads MNHEY; CDR2 reads SVGAGI. The CDR3 sequence is 14 residues long. Trimming took 6 bases from V and 5 from J; bases not matched to a gene: 4. In DNA, the CDR3 is TGTGCCAGCAGGGGACTAGCGTTGGACAATGAGCAGTTCTTC. The encoded protein is CASRGLALDNEQFF.